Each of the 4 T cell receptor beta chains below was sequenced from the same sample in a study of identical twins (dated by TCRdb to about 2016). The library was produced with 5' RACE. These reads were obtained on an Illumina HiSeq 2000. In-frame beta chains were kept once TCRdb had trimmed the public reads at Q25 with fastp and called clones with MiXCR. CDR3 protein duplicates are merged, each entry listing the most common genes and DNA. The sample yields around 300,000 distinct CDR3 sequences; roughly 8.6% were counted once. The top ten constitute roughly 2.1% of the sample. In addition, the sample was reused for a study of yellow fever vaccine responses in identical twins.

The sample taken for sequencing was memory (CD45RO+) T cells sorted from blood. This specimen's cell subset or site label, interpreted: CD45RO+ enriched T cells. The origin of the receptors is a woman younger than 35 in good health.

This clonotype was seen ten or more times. CDR3 amino acids: CASKGNGRGIQETQYF. CDR3 sequence (DNA): TGTGCCAGCAAAGGGAACGGACGAGGGATCCAAGAGACCCAGTACTTC. The chain employs TRBV28 and TRBJ2-5; a possible D gene is TRBD2 (5 bases). Germline lookup yields CDR1 MDHEN and CDR2 SYDVKM. The CDR3 totals 16 residues. Trimming stripped 7 bases from V and 1 base from J, with 19 bases between.

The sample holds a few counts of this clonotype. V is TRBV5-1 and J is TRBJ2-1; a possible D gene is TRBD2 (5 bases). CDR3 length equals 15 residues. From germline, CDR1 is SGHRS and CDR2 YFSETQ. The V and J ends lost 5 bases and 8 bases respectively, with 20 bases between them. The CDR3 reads CASSPHSSTRDEQFF. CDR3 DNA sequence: TGCGCCAGCAGTCCCCATTCGTCTACTAGGGATGAGCAGTTCTTC.

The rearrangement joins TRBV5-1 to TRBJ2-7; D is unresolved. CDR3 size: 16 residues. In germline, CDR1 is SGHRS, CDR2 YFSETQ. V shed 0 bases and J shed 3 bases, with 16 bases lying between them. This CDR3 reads CASSLAKEGTYYEQYF. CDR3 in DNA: TGCGCCAGCAGCTTGGCCAAAGAAGGAACCTACTACGAGCAGTACTTC.

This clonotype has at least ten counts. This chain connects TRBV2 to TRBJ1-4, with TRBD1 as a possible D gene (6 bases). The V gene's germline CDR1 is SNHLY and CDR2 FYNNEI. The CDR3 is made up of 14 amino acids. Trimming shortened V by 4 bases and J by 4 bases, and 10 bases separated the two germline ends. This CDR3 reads CASSGTERNEKLFF. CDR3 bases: TGTGCCAGCAGTGGGACAGAGCGTAATGAAAAACTGTTTTTT.